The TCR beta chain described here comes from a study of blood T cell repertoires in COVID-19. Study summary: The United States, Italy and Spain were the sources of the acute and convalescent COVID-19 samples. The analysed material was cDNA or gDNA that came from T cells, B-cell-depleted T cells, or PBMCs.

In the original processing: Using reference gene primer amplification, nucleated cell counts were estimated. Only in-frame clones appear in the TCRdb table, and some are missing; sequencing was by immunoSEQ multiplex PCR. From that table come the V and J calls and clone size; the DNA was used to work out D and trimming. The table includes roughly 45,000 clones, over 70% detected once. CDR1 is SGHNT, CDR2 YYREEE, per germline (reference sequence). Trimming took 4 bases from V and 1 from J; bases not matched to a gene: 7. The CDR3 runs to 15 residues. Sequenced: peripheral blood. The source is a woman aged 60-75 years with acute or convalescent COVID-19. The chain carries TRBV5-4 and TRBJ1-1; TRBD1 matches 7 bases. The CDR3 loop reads CASSVWDSQNTEAFF. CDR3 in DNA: TGTGCCAGCAGCGTTTGGGACAGCCAGAACACTGAAGCTTTCTTT.